This T cell receptor (beta chain) is from a study of chemoradiotherapy in HPV16-positive cancers. Study-wide findings and caveats: HPV-specific T cells were functionally defined from only a couple of HPV16-positive patients.

Comments on this clone: Its antigen is still unknown.

The V gene's germline CDR1 is ENHRY and CDR2 SYGVKD. There are 14 residues in the CDR3. V was clipped by 2 bases and J by 1 base, with 8 bases between them. Clones were read by immunoSEQ multiplex PCR, and TCRdb kept only the in-frame ones, dropping some. The sample has 7,500 to 8,000 clones, nearly 90% seen once. The receptor was derived from a human donor with HPV-associated anogenital cancer. The sample consisted of tumor tissue, taken from a patient who underwent chemoradiotherapy. The rearrangement uses TRBV10-3 and TRBJ1-1; TRBD1 might be the D (6 bases). The CDR3 protein is CAISEPGQNTEAFF. Here the CDR3 DNA reads TGTGCCATCAGTGAGCCGGGACAGAACACTGAAGCTTTCTTT.